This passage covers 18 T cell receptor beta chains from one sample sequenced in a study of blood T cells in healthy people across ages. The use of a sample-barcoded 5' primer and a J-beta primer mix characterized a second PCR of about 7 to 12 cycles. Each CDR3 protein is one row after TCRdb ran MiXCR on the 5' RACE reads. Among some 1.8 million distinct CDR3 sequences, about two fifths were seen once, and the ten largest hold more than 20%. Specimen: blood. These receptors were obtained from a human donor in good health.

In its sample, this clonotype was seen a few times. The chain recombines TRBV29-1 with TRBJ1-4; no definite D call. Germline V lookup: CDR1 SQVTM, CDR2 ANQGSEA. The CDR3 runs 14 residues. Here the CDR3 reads CTHPLVPTNEKLFF. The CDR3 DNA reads TGCACCCATCCGCTCGTCCCAACTAATGAAAAACTGTTTTTT.

The CDR3 DNA is TGTGCCAGCAGAGTACGGGGGGCCTACAATGAGCAGTTCTTC. It is translated as CASRVRGAYNEQFF. The V gene is TRBV2, the J gene TRBJ2-1; 7 nucleotides agree with TRBD2. The V segment lost 6 bases and the J segment 2 bases; nucleotides outside the gene matches: 4. CDR3 length: 14 amino acids. Germline CDR1 and CDR2: SNHLY and FYNNEI.

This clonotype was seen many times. The CDR3 is CASSRQNYGYTF. The CDR3 bases are TGTGCCAGCAGTCGACAGAACTATGGCTACACCTTC. V is TRBV12-3 or TRBV12-4 and J is TRBJ1-2, with D possibly matching TRBD1 (5 bases). CDR3 length: 12 amino acids. With 5 bases removed from V and 2 bases from J, the gap between germline ends came to 6 bases.

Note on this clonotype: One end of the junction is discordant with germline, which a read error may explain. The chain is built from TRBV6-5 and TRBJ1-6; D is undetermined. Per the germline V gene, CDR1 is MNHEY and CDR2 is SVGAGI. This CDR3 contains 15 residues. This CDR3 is CASSQTAETTQPPHF. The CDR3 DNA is TGTGCCAGCAGCCAAACGGCGGAAACAACTCAGCCCCCCCACTTT.

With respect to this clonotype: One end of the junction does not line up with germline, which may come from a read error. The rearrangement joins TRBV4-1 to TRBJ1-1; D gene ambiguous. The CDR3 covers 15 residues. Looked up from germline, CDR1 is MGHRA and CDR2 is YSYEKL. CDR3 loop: CAGSHSNTLGTEAFF. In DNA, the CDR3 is TGCGCCGGCAGCCACTCGAATACCCTAGGCACTGAAGCTTTCTTT.

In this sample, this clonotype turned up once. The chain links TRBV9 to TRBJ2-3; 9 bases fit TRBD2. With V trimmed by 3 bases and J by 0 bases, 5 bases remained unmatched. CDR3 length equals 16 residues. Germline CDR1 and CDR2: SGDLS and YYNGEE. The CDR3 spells CASSGPSGGSTDTQYF. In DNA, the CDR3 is TGTGCCAGCAGCGGGCCCAGCGGGGGGAGCACAGATACGCAGTATTTT.

The CDR3 loop is CSARAGQLRDGYTF. The CDR3 DNA reads as TGCAGTGCTAGAGCCGGTCAGCTTCGTGATGGCTACACCTTC. The chain is built from TRBV20-1 and TRBJ1-2; D is undetermined. This CDR3 spans 14 amino acids. Per germline, CDR1 DFQATT and CDR2 SNEGSKA (reference sequence). V was clipped by 1 base and J by 6 bases, with 15 bases between them.

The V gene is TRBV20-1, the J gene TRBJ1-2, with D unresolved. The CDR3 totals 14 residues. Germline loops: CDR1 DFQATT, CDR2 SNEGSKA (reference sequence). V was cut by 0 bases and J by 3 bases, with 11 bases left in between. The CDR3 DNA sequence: TGCAGTGCTAGAGATAGCGAGGACGACTATGGCTACACCTTC. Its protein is CSARDSEDDYGYTF.

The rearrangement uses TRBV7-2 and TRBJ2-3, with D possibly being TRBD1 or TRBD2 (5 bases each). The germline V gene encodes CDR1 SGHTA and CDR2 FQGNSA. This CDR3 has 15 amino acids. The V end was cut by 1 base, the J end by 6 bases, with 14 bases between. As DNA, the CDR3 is TGTGCCAGCAGCTTAGAGGGGACGATCCCGGATACGCAGTATTTT. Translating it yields CASSLEGTIPDTQYF.

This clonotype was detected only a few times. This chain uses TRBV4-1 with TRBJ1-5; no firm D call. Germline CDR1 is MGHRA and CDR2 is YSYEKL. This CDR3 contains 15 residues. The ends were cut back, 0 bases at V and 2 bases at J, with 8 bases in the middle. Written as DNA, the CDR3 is TGCGCCAGCAGCCAAGACGGGAAGGGCAATCAGCCCCAGCATTTT. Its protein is CASSQDGKGNQPQHF.

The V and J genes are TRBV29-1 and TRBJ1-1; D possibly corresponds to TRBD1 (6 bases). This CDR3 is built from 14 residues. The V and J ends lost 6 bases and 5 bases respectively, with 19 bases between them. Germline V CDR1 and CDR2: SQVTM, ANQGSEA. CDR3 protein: CSVRYQGRKTEAFF. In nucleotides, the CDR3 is TGCAGCGTCCGTTACCAGGGGAGGAAGACTGAAGCTTTCTTT.

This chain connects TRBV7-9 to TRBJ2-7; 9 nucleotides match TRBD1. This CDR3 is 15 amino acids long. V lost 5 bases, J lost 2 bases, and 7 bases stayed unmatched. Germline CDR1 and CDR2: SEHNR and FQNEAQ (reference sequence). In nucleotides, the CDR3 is TGTGCCAGCAGCACCGGGACAGGGAGTACCTACGAGCAGTACTTC. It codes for CASSTGTGSTYEQYF.

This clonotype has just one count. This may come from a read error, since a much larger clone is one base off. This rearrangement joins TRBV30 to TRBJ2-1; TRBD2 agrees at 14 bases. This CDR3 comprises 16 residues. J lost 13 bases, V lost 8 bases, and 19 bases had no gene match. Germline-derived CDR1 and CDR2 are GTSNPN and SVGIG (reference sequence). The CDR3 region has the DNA TGTGCCGAGGGACTAGCGGGGGCCAGGAGACAAGAGACCCAGTTCTTC. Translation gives CAEGLAGARRQETQFF.

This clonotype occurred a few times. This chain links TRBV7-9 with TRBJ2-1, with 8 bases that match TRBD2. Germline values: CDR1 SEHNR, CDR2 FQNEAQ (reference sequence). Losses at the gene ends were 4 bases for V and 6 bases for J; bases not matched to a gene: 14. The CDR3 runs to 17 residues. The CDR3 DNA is TGTGCCAGCAGCTCACAAACCGGGACTAGAGGCCGCAATGAGCAGTTCTTC. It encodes CASSSQTGTRGRNEQFF.

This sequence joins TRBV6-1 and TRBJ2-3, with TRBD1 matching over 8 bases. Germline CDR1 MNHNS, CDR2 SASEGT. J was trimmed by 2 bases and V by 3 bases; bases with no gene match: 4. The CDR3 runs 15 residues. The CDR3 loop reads CASSDQGALTDTQYF. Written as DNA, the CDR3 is TGTGCCAGCAGTGATCAGGGGGCTCTCACAGATACGCAGTATTTT.

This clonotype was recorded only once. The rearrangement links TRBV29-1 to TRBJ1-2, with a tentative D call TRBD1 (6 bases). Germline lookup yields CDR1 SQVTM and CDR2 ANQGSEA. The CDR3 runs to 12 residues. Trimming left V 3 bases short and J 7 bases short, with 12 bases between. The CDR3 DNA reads TGCAGCGTTGAGGCAGGGGATGGTGGCTACACCTTC. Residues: CSVEAGDGGYTF. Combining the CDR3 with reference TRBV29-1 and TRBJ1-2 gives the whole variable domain SAVISQKPSRDICQRGTSLTIQCQVDSQVTMMFWYRQQPGQSLTLIATANQGSEATYESGFVIDKFPISRPNLTFSTLTVSNMSPEDSSIYLCSVEAGDGGYTFGSGTRLTVV.

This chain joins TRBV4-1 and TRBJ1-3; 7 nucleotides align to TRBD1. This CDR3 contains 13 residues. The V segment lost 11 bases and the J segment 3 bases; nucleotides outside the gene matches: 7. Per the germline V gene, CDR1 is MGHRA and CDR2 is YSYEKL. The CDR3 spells CAGGQAFGNTIYF. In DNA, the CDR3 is TGCGCCGGAGGACAGGCTTTTGGAAACACCATATATTTT.

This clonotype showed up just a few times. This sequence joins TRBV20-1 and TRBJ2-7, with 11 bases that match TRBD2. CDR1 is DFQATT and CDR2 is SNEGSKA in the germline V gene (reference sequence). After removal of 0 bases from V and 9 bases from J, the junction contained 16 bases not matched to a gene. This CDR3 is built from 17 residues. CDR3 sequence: CSARDQGSSGGREGQYF. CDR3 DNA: TGCAGTGCTAGAGATCAAGGGTCTAGCGGGGGGCGGGAAGGGCAGTACTTC.